This is a list of T cell receptor beta chains from one sample in a study of OX40 agonist ivuxolimab in advanced cancers. The assay was immunoSEQ multiplex PCR, and TCRdb's table has in-frame clones only and misses some. The sample lists 95,000 or so clones; around 90% were seen once. Sequenced material: CD4+ or CD8+ T cells sorted from blood, taken in a trial of the OX40 agonist ivuxolimab. Receptors were obtained from an adult with an advanced solid tumor such as melanoma, head and neck, liver or kidney cancer. The CDR3 runs from the conserved cysteine through the conserved F or W. D genes are given only for firm matches. Not all rows give a size; the values are once, few, many and, for expanded clones, a class.

size: few
V: TRBV30
J: TRBJ1-4
D: NA
DNA: TGTGCCTGGAGTGATCCTGAAAAACTGTTTTTT
CDR3: CAWSDPEKLFF

size: NA
V: TRBV6-5
J: TRBJ1-2
D: NA
DNA: TGTGCCAGCAGTTACGCCCCTTTGCTTTATGGCTACACCTTC
CDR3: CASSYAPLLYGYTF

size: NA
V: TRBV5-6
J: TRBJ1-6
D: NA
DNA: TGTGCCAGCAGCTCCGGGACTTACAATTCACCCCTCCACTTT
CDR3: CASSSGTYNSPLHF

size: NA
V: TRBV9
J: TRBJ2-7
D: NA
DNA: TGTGCCAGCAGCGTAGCTCCAGCCTGGGGCTACGAGCAGTACTTC
CDR3: CASSVAPAWGYEQYF

size: NA
V: TRBV7-9
J: TRBJ2-7
D: TRBD2
DNA: TGTGCCAGCGAGGGGGAGACTAGCGGATACGAGCAGTACTTC
CDR3: CASEGETSGYEQYF

size: NA
V: TRBV6-5
J: TRBJ2-5
D: NA
DNA: TGTGCCAGCAGTTACTCGAGATCCGGGGGAGAGACCCAGTACTTC
CDR3: CASSYSRSGGETQYF

size: NA
V: TRBV5-1
J: TRBJ2-5
D: TRBD1
DNA: TGCGCCAGCGGCCCAGGGGGTACCCAAGAGACCCAGTACTTC
CDR3: CASGPGGTQETQYF

size: NA
V: TRBV7-9
J: TRBJ1-2
D: NA
DNA: TGTGCCAGCAGCTCGGGGACACTGCTAGGCTATGGCTACACCTTC
CDR3: CASSSGTLLGYGYTF

size: once
V: TRBV30
J: TRBJ2-5
D: NA
DNA: TGTGCCTGGAGTGTCAGAGAGACCCAGTACTTC
CDR3: CAWSVRETQYF

size: NA
V: TRBV19
J: TRBJ2-7
D: NA
DNA: TGTGCCAGTAGTACCCTCCCGACGAGAACCGGCGAGCAGTACTTC
CDR3: CASSTLPTRTGEQYF

size: NA
V: TRBV5-5
J: TRBJ2-3
D: NA
DNA: TGTGCCAGCAGCCCGGGACTCGCGGCCACAGATACGCAGTATTTT
CDR3: CASSPGLAATDTQYF

size: NA
V: TRBV19
J: TRBJ2-7
D: TRBD1
DNA: TGTGCCAGTAGTCGGGACAGCTCCTACGAGCAGTACTTC
CDR3: CASSRDSSYEQYF

size: NA
V: TRBV10-3
J: TRBJ1-3
D: NA
DNA: TGTGCCATCAGCCCCGACACAGGGACCTCTGGAAACACCATATATTTT
CDR3: CAISPDTGTSGNTIYF

size: NA
V: TRBV5-1
J: TRBJ2-1
D: TRBD1
DNA: TGCGCCAGCGACACAGGGGGTGAATCAAACAATGAGCAGTTCTTC
CDR3: CASDTGGESNNEQFF

size: NA
V: TRBV6-6
J: TRBJ2-5
D: NA
DNA: TGTGCCAGCGGACTTAGCGTACAAGAGACCCAGTACTTC
CDR3: CASGLSVQETQYF

size: NA
V: TRBV5-1
J: TRBJ2-3
D: NA
DNA: TGCGCCAGCAGCTTGGCCAACGGCGGGACCACAGATACGCAGTATTTT
CDR3: CASSLANGGTTDTQYF

size: NA
V: TRBV5-4
J: TRBJ1-2
D: NA
DNA: TGTGCCAGCAGCTTGAAGGGTGGGGGCTATGGCTACACCTTC
CDR3: CASSLKGGGYGYTF

size: NA
V: TRBV6-5
J: TRBJ1-2
D: NA
DNA: TGTGCCAGCACCCGATCGGGGTTAGCGAATGGCTACACCTTC
CDR3: CASTRSGLANGYTF

size: once
V: TRBV10-2
J: TRBJ2-7
D: TRBD2
DNA: TGCGCCAGCAGACCAGCGGGACTGAGCTACGAGCAGTACTTC
CDR3: CASRPAGLSYEQYF

size: NA
V: TRBV7-9
J: TRBJ2-7
D: NA
DNA: TGTGCCAGCAGCTCCCGACAGTACGAGCAGTACTTC
CDR3: CASSSRQYEQYF

size: NA
V: TRBV27
J: TRBJ2-5
D: TRBD2
DNA: TGTGCCAGCAGGAGGGCTAGCGGGGGGGGTTCGGTGGAGACCCAGTACTTC
CDR3: CASRRASGGGSVETQYF

size: NA
V: TRBV5-5
J: TRBJ2-5
D: NA
DNA: TGTGCCAGCAGCCAAGCCGCAAGCATGGGCGAAGAGACCCAGTACTTC
CDR3: CASSQAASMGEETQYF

size: NA
V: TRBV30
J: TRBJ2-1
D: TRBD2
DNA: TGTGCCTGGAGTTTTTCCTCGGGAGGGTTTGAGGAGCAGTTCTTC
CDR3: CAWSFSSGGFEEQFF

size: NA
V: TRBV30
J: TRBJ2-5
D: NA
DNA: TGTGCCTGGGTAAGGGCAGGGGTACGAGAGACCCAGTACTTC
CDR3: CAWVRAGVRETQYF

size: once
V: TRBV18
J: TRBJ2-5
D: NA
DNA: TGTGCCAGCTCGCCCAAAGAGACCCAGTACTTC
CDR3: CASSPKETQYF

size: NA
V: TRBV27
J: TRBJ1-2
D: NA
DNA: TGTGCCAGCAGTTTAGTAGGTCATGAGAGAGGCTACACCTTC
CDR3: CASSLVGHERGYTF

size: NA
V: TRBV7-8
J: TRBJ1-2
D: NA
DNA: TGTGCCAGCAGCTTAGGGACCCTCGCGACTGGTTACACCTTC
CDR3: CASSLGTLATGYTF

size: NA
V: TRBV6-5
J: TRBJ1-2
D: NA
DNA: TGTGCCAGCAGTTACACGTTTCCGGGAAACTATGGCTACACCTTC
CDR3: CASSYTFPGNYGYTF

size: NA
V: TRBV5-5
J: TRBJ2-1
D: NA
DNA: TGTGCCAGCAGTACCGCCTTGGTCCATGAGCAGTTCTTC
CDR3: CASSTALVHEQFF

size: once
V: TRBV30
J: TRBJ1-1
D: NA
DNA: TGTGCCTGGAGTTGGGGAGACACTGAAGCTTTCTTT
CDR3: CAWSWGDTEAFF

size: NA
V: TRBV6-5
J: TRBJ2-5
D: NA
DNA: TGTGCCAGCACCCACCCAGGGGGAGGAGAGACCCAGTACTTC
CDR3: CASTHPGGGETQYF

size: NA
V: TRBV6-6
J: TRBJ2-3
D: NA
DNA: TGTGCCAGCAGACCAGGGGAGTCCGATACGCAGTATTTT
CDR3: CASRPGESDTQYF

size: NA
V: TRBV25-1
J: TRBJ1-5
D: TRBD1
DNA: TGTGCCAGCACAGGACAGGGCAATCAGCCCCAGCATTTT
CDR3: CASTGQGNQPQHF

size: NA
V: TRBV30
J: TRBJ2-4
D: TRBD1
DNA: TGTGCCGGCACAGGGGACCGGTCGGGCGGAAACATTCAGTACTTC
CDR3: CAGTGDRSGGNIQYF

size: NA
V: TRBV5-8
J: TRBJ1-1
D: NA
DNA: TGTGCCAGCAGTATCATCACGCTGGGACTTAAGAACACTGAAGCTTTCTTT
CDR3: CASSIITLGLKNTEAFF

size: few
V: TRBV10-3
J: TRBJ1-2
D: NA
DNA: TGTGCCATCAGTGAGGGACATCGAGCATATGGCTACACCTTC
CDR3: CAISEGHRAYGYTF

size: NA
V: TRBV6-6
J: TRBJ1-2
D: TRBD1
DNA: TGTGCCAGCAGTTACTCCCAGGGGGCTCGCTACACCTTC
CDR3: CASSYSQGARYTF

size: NA
V: TRBV4-1
J: TRBJ2-1
D: TRBD2
DNA: TGCGCCAGCAGCCAGAACGGGAGGAGGAATGAGCAGTTCTTC
CDR3: CASSQNGRRNEQFF

size: NA
V: TRBV6-1
J: TRBJ1-6
D: TRBD1
DNA: TGTGCCAGCAGGAATCAACAAGGACAGGGTAGCCCCCTCCACTTT
CDR3: CASRNQQGQGSPLHF

size: NA
V: TRBV15
J: TRBJ2-3
D: TRBD2
DNA: TGTGCCACCTACCATACGGGGGGGTCTACAGATACGCAGTATTTT
CDR3: CATYHTGGSTDTQYF

size: NA
V: TRBV10-1
J: TRBJ1-5
D: NA
DNA: TGCGCCAGCAGTGAGAGTGCCCAGCATTTT
CDR3: CASSESAQHF

size: NA
V: TRBV27
J: TRBJ1-5
D: NA
DNA: TGTGCCAGCAGCTCGGACGGACTCAGACCAAATCAGCCCCAGCATTTT
CDR3: CASSSDGLRPNQPQHF

size: NA
V: TRBV6-5
J: TRBJ2-1
D: TRBD2
DNA: TGTGCCAGCAGTTACTTTGCTAGCGGGGACAACAATGAGCAGTTCTTC
CDR3: CASSYFASGDNNEQFF

size: NA
V: TRBV7-2
J: TRBJ1-1
D: NA
DNA: TGTGCCAGCAGCTGGACAGCGAACACTGAAGCTTTCTTT
CDR3: CASSWTANTEAFF

size: NA
V: TRBV19
J: TRBJ1-1
D: NA
DNA: TGTGCCAGTAATCTTCACCGGGACTTTAACACTGAAGCTTTCTTT
CDR3: CASNLHRDFNTEAFF

size: NA
V: TRBV30
J: TRBJ1-3
D: NA
DNA: TGTGCCTGGAGCGGCATGAGAAACACCATATATTTT
CDR3: CAWSGMRNTIYF

size: NA
V: TRBV27
J: TRBJ2-3
D: TRBD2
DNA: TGTGCCAGCTCCCCCCGTGTTGGTAGCGGGAGAGGGACAGATACGCAGTATTTT
CDR3: CASSPRVGSGRGTDTQYF

size: NA
V: TRBV28
J: TRBJ1-4
D: TRBD1
DNA: TGTGCCAGCACACTAGGGGGCCCCCTTAATGAAAAACTGTTTTTT
CDR3: CASTLGGPLNEKLFF

size: NA
V: TRBV6-1
J: TRBJ2-5
D: TRBD1
DNA: TGTGCCAGCAGTGGCTACCAGGGGGCTAGAAGAGAGACCCAGTACTTC
CDR3: CASSGYQGARRETQYF

size: NA
V: TRBV5-4
J: TRBJ2-6
D: TRBD2
DNA: TGTGCCAGCAGCAACGCCCCAGCAGCGGGGGGCAACGTCCTGACTTTC
CDR3: CASSNAPAAGGNVLTF

size: NA
V: TRBV30
J: TRBJ2-1
D: TRBD2
DNA: TGTGCCTGCGGGCAGGCGGGGCTAGCGGGAGGACATGAGCAGTTCTTC
CDR3: CACGQAGLAGGHEQFF

size: NA
V: TRBV5-6
J: TRBJ1-1
D: NA
DNA: TGTGCCAGCAGCTTGGGGGGTTTGAACACTGAAGCTTTCTTT
CDR3: CASSLGGLNTEAFF

size: NA
V: TRBV5-3
J: TRBJ2-7
D: TRBD2
DNA: TGTGCCAGAAGCTTAAGAAGCGGGACCTCCTACGAGCAGTACTTC
CDR3: CARSLRSGTSYEQYF

size: once
V: TRBV30
J: TRBJ2-3
D: TRBD2
DNA: TGTGCCTCCACGCCGACTAGCGGAGGCACAGATACGCAGTATTTT
CDR3: CASTPTSGGTDTQYF

size: NA
V: TRBV2
J: TRBJ1-2
D: NA
DNA: TGTGCCAGCAGTGAAGGCGTTGGGGGGGTGGGCTATGGCTACACCTTC
CDR3: CASSEGVGGVGYGYTF

size: NA
V: TRBV5-6
J: TRBJ2-5
D: TRBD2
DNA: TGTGCCAGCCGACCAGCGGGGGTGGAGACCCAGTACTTC
CDR3: CASRPAGVETQYF

size: NA
V: TRBV27
J: TRBJ2-3
D: NA
DNA: TGTGCCAGCAGTTTATCGGTAGGGCGAGCGGCAGATACGCAGTATTTT
CDR3: CASSLSVGRAADTQYF